These 24 T cell receptor beta chains were all obtained from the same sample, sequenced in a study of blood T cell repertoires in COVID-19. Measured with immunoSEQ multiplex PCR; TCRdb has only the in-frame clones, and not every one. The sample consists of 200,000 to 250,000 clones, roughly 87% of them appearing once. Source material: peripheral blood. Receptor source: a woman aged 18-30 years who had recovered from COVID-19.

The chain is built from TRBV7-2 and TRBJ2-7; possible D gene TRBD1, 6 bases. Germline V gene data show CDR1 as SGHTA and CDR2 as FQGNSA. This CDR3 has 14 residues. Between the trimmed V and J ends, which lost 4 bases and 8 bases, there was a span of 18 bases. In DNA, the CDR3 is TGTGCCAGCAGCTGGTTGGACAGATATAGTAAGCAGTACTTC. Translating gives CASSWLDRYSKQYF. Combining the CDR3 with reference TRBV7-2 and TRBJ2-7 gives the whole variable domain GAGVSQSPSNKVTEKGKDVELRCDPISGHTALYWYRQSLGQGLEFLIYFQGNSAPDKSGLPSDRFSAERTGGSVSTLTIQRTQQEDSAVYLCASSWLDRYSKQYFGPGTRLTVT.

The chain couples TRBV6-6 to TRBJ2-7; TRBD1 is a possible D gene (5 bases). This CDR3 has 12 amino acids. V lost 5 bases, J lost 3 bases, and 8 bases lay in between. Looked up from germline, CDR1 is MNHNY and CDR2 is SVGAGI (reference sequence). Here the CDR3 DNA reads TGTGCCAGCAGTGGGGCGTTCTACGAGCAGTACTTC. Translating gives CASSGAFYEQYF.

The J gene is TRBJ1-2, the V gene TRBV28; D unclear. CDR3 size: 12 residues. V was shortened by 4 bases and J by 4 bases, with 7 bases between the two germline ends. Germline CDR1 MDHEN, CDR2 SYDVKM. The CDR3 spells CASSSGGYGYTF. CDR3 sequence (DNA): TGTGCCAGCAGTTCAGGTGGCTATGGCTACACCTTC.

The chain recombines TRBV9 with TRBJ2-5; a weak D match, TRBD1 (6 bases). CDR1 SGDLS and CDR2 YYNGEE come from the germline V gene. The CDR3 is made up of 15 amino acids. Trimming pared 3 bases from V and 4 bases from J, leaving 16 bases between. CDR3 residues: CASSGGLEGGETQYF. CDR3 in DNA: TGTGCCAGCAGCGGGGGGCTTGAGGGTGGAGAGACCCAGTACTTC.

The V call is TRBV5-6, the J call TRBJ1-1; TRBD1 aligns across 8 bases. The germline V gene has CDR1 SGHDT and CDR2 YYEEEE. The CDR3 totals 15 residues. V lost 5 bases to trimming and J lost 11 bases; unmatched junction nucleotides: 17. For the CDR3, the DNA is TGTGCCAGCAGACACTCGGACAGGGCAAGACTAGAGGCTTTCTTT. Translated, it gives CASRHSDRARLEAFF.

The V and J genes are TRBV4-3 and TRBJ2-5, with 8 nucleotides matching TRBD2. The CDR3 length is 17 residues. From germline, CDR1 is LGHNA and CDR2 YSLEER. V trimming: 1 base; J trimming: 5 bases; junction bases outside the gene matches: 12. The CDR3 region has the DNA TGCGCCAGCAGCCAAGGAAGGTCAAGCGGGAGATGGGAGACCCAGTACTTC. Translation: CASSQGRSSGRWETQYF.

The V and J genes are TRBV27 and TRBJ2-1; TRBD1 matches at 9 bases. V lost 5 bases, J lost 8 bases, and 10 bases stayed unmatched. CDR1 MNHEY and CDR2 SMNVEV come from the germline V gene (reference sequence). The CDR3 sequence is 15 residues long. This CDR3 is CASSPRQGDVDEQFF. As DNA, the CDR3 is TGTGCCAGCAGTCCGAGACAGGGGGACGTAGATGAGCAGTTCTTC.

This clone was counted between two and nine times. This rearrangement joins TRBV6-2 or TRBV6-3 to TRBJ2-1; 8 bases are a match to TRBD2. Germline lookup yields CDR1 MNHEY and CDR2 SVGEGT. The CDR3 extends over 15 amino acids. After removal of 0 bases from V and 6 bases from J, the junction contained 4 bases not matched to a gene. Here the CDR3 reads CASSYSGLGINEQFF. The CDR3 coding sequence is TGTGCCAGCAGTTACTCGGGACTAGGGATCAATGAGCAGTTCTTC.

In this sample, this clone turned up a few times. The chain has TRBV10-3 and TRBJ2-7; TRBD2 matches at 7 bases. This CDR3 is built from 17 residues. With 2 bases clipped from V and 1 base from J, the junction kept 11 bases outside the gene matches. CDR1 and CDR2 from the germline V gene are ENHRY and SYGVKD. The CDR3, as DNA: TGTGCCATCAGTGAGCTTGGGAGCGGGGTAACATCCTACGAGCAGTACTTC. Its protein product is CAISELGSGVTSYEQYF.

The rearrangement uses TRBV7-9 and TRBJ2-1, with a possible D match to TRBD2 (5 bases). The CDR3 extends over 18 amino acids. CDR1 and CDR2 (germline): SEHNR, FQNEAQ (reference sequence). V was clipped by 4 bases and J by 9 bases, with 28 bases between them. In DNA form, the CDR3 reads TGTGCCAGCAGCTCCACTCTATCTCTAGAGGGTTTAAAGACTGAGCAGTTCTTC. Protein product: CASSSTLSLEGLKTEQFF.

V and J are TRBV7-6 and TRBJ1-4, with TRBD1 identical over 9 bases. This CDR3 comprises 15 residues. V dropped 1 base and J dropped 8; count of bases not matched to a gene: 5. Germline V gene lookup returns CDR1 SGHVS and CDR2 FNYEAQ. The chain's CDR3 is CASSLEDRGGEKLFF. In DNA, the CDR3 is TGTGCCAGCAGCTTAGAGGACAGGGGAGGAGAAAAACTGTTTTTT.

J is TRBJ2-1 and V is TRBV7-3; the match to TRBD1 covers 12 bases. Germline V gene lookup returns CDR1 SGHTA and CDR2 FQGTGA. This CDR3 spans 19 amino acids. The junction had 11 bases not matched to a gene; V was cut back by 3 bases and J by 2 bases. CDR3 sequence (DNA): TGTGCCAGCAGCTTCGCGGGCGGGGGACAGGGGGCTACCTACAATGAGCAGTTCTTC. This sequence encodes CASSFAGGGQGATYNEQFF.

The CDR3 nucleotides read TGTGCCAGCAGCCCAGTACTAGCGGAGCTTAGCACAGATACGCAGTATTTT. It is translated as CASSPVLAELSTDTQYF. The chain recombines TRBV7-8 with TRBJ2-3, with TRBD2 matching 8 bases. The V gene end was trimmed by 5 bases and the J gene end by 0 bases; junction bases not matched to a gene: 10. Germline CDR1 is SGHVS and CDR2 is FQNEAQ. The CDR3 has 17 amino acids.

This rearrangement joins TRBV6-5 to TRBJ2-5, with D perhaps TRBD2 (6 bases). The V gene lost 6 bases and the J gene lost 6 bases, with 17 bases spanning the gap. The CDR3 sequence is 14 residues long. Germline V gene data show CDR1 as MNHEY and CDR2 as SVGAGI. The CDR3 nucleotides read TGTGCCAGCAGCTTCGTAGGGACTGCGAAGACCCAGTACTTC. Encoded protein: CASSFVGTAKTQYF.

V is TRBV12-3 or TRBV12-4 and J is TRBJ1-1; D is unresolved. The CDR3 consists of 12 residues. With 10 bases removed from V and 4 bases from J, the gap between germline ends came to 13 bases. CDR3 residues: CAISTGGTEAFF. In nucleotides, the CDR3 is TGTGCCATTTCAACGGGTGGCACTGAAGCTTTCTTT.

This chain uses TRBV7-2 with TRBJ1-2; maybe TRBD1 (6 bases). The length of the CDR3 is 15 residues. V lost 5 bases and J lost 2, with 15 bases in between. Germline CDR1 and CDR2: SGHTA and FQGNSA. The CDR3 DNA sequence: TGTGCCAGCAGCCCTAGGGGGGGGCTGAACTATGGCTACACCTTC. Its translation is CASSPRGGLNYGYTF. Full variable domain (outside the CDR3, taken from reference TRBV7-2 and TRBJ1-2): GAGVSQSPSNKVTEKGKDVELRCDPISGHTALYWYRQSLGQGLEFLIYFQGNSAPDKSGLPSDRFSAERTGGSVSTLTIQRTQQEDSAVYLCASSPRGGLNYGYTFGSGTRLTVV.

The chain links TRBV25-1 to TRBJ2-3, with TRBD2 as a possible D gene (6 bases). With 7 bases removed from V and 2 bases from J, the gap between germline ends came to 19 bases. The CDR3 is 16 amino acids. Germline V gene lookup returns CDR1 MGHDK and CDR2 SYGVNS. CDR3 in DNA: TGTGCCAGCATCCCTCCTTTGGCGGGGCCCACAGATACGCAGTATTTT. The encoded protein is CASIPPLAGPTDTQYF.

The chain combines TRBV29-1 with TRBJ2-3; tentative D call: TRBD2 (6 bases). CDR1 is SQVTM and CDR2 is ANQGSEA in the germline V gene. Trimming removed 3 bases at V and 5 bases at J, with 9 bases between. This CDR3 comprises 12 residues. Here the CDR3 DNA reads TGCAGCGTTGATATGGGAGGAGATACGCAGTATTTT. Translation: CSVDMGGDTQYF.

The rearrangement uses TRBV6-5 and TRBJ1-1, with D maybe TRBD1 (5 bases). Trimming stripped 4 bases from V and 3 bases from J, with 15 bases between. There are 15 residues in the CDR3. From germline, CDR1 is MNHEY and CDR2 SVGAGI. CDR3 nucleotides: TGTGCCAGCAGTTTTCGACAGTTTCGGGACACTGAAGCTTTCTTT. Translating it yields CASSFRQFRDTEAFF.

The genes are TRBV10-3 and TRBJ2-7; 8 bases align to TRBD1. The CDR3 covers 16 residues. V trimming: 2 bases; J trimming: 3 bases; junction bases outside the gene matches: 9. The germline gives CDR1 ENHRY, CDR2 SYGVKD. The CDR3 reads CAISEGGGQGIYEQYF. The CDR3 coding sequence is TGTGCCATCAGTGAGGGTGGCGGACAGGGTATCTACGAGCAGTACTTC.

The table lists this clone with a few counts. The rearrangement links TRBV6-6 to TRBJ2-2; TRBD1 matches at 7 bases. The germline CDR1 and CDR2 sequences are MNHNY and SVGAGI (reference sequence). V lost 8 bases to trimming and J lost 8 bases; unmatched junction nucleotides: 2. The CDR3 is made up of 11 amino acids. The CDR3 loop is CASRQGGELFF. The CDR3 DNA sequence: TGTGCCAGCCGACAGGGTGGGGAGCTGTTTTTT.

This clone was observed a handful of times. This sequence joins TRBV5-8 and TRBJ2-7; the match to TRBD2 covers 9 bases. V was clipped by 0 bases and J by 3 bases; unmatched bases: 10. The germline CDR1 and CDR2 sequences are SGHTS and YDEGEE. The CDR3 consists of 17 residues. CDR3 sequence (DNA): TGTGCCAGCAGCTTGGGCGGGTCTGCGGGAGGGTACTACGAGCAGTACTTC. Translation: CASSLGGSAGGYYEQYF.

This sequence joins TRBV7-8 and TRBJ1-4, with D perhaps matching TRBD1 (6 bases). CDR3 size: 16 residues. V dropped 5 bases and J dropped 11 bases, with 24 bases sitting between them. From germline, CDR1 is SGHVS and CDR2 FQNEAQ. The CDR3 DNA reads TGTGCCAGCAGCCCCATACCGGACAGATCAACGCAGAAACTGTTTTTT. This gives the protein CASSPIPDRSTQKLFF.

This clone was observed a single time. The rearrangement links TRBV7-2 to TRBJ2-7; D is unresolved. This CDR3 has 14 residues. Trimming took off 1 base at V and 0 bases at J, with 7 bases between the two ends. Germline assignment: CDR1 SGHTA and CDR2 FQGNSA. CDR3 bases: TGTGCCAGCAGCTTAGATAGCCTCTCCTACGAGCAGTACTTC. Protein sequence: CASSLDSLSYEQYF.